A selection of T cell receptor beta chains follows, all from one sample in a study of T-cell reconstitution after alpha-beta-depleted transplantation in children. Via MiXCR, TCRdb re-called the PCR reads, giving one row per CDR3 protein. The data hold about 500,000 distinct CDR3 sequences, with about 33% observed a single time. Material: PBMCs from the stem cell graft donor, obtained from the stem cell graft. The receptors derive from a human donor who donated a stem cell graft to a child with aplastic anemia. Each CDR3 is given with its conserved first and last residue. A D gene is named only where the DNA matches it firmly. Some rows mark clone size as missing; the rest say once, few, many or name a class of expanded clone.

len: 15
j_gene: TRBJ2-5
abundance: -
d_gene: -
v_gene: TRBV30
CDR3aa: CAWGQGGTYQETQYF
CDR3nt: TGTGCCTGGGGCCAAGGCGGGACGTACCAAGAGACCCAGTACTTC

len: 12
j_gene: TRBJ2-1
abundance: -
d_gene: -
v_gene: TRBV12-3/TRBV12-4
CDR3aa: CASFVSYNEQFF
CDR3nt: TGTGCCAGTTTTGTCTCCTACAATGAGCAGTTCTTC

len: 13
j_gene: TRBJ1-3
abundance: -
d_gene: TRBD1
v_gene: TRBV7-2
CDR3aa: CASSRTGKNTIYF
CDR3nt: TGTGCCAGCAGCCGGACAGGGAAGAACACCATATATTTT

len: 10
j_gene: TRBJ2-1
abundance: -
d_gene: -
v_gene: TRBV29-1
CDR3aa: CSAWYDEQFF
CDR3nt: TGCAGCGCCTGGTATGATGAGCAGTTCTTC

len: 11
j_gene: TRBJ2-1
abundance: -
d_gene: -
v_gene: TRBV7-3
CDR3aa: CASSLGQEQFF
CDR3nt: TGTGCCAGCAGCTTAGGGCAGGAGCAGTTCTTC

len: 16
j_gene: TRBJ2-3
abundance: few
d_gene: TRBD2
v_gene: TRBV7-9
CDR3aa: CASSSKLAGVPDTQYF
CDR3nt: TGTGCCAGCAGCTCCAAACTAGCGGGAGTGCCAGATACGCAGTATTTT

len: 17
j_gene: TRBJ2-4
abundance: -
d_gene: TRBD1
v_gene: TRBV12-3/TRBV12-4
CDR3aa: CASSPAGTGLAKNIQYF
CDR3nt: TGTGCCAGCAGTCCAGCCGGGACAGGGCTAGCCAAAAACATTCAGTACTTC

len: 16
j_gene: TRBJ2-3
abundance: -
d_gene: -
v_gene: TRBV7-8
CDR3aa: CASSLMSGRLRDTQYF
CDR3nt: TGTGCCAGCAGCTTAATGTCAGGGCGGTTAAGAGATACGCAGTATTTT

len: 14
j_gene: TRBJ1-2
abundance: few
d_gene: -
v_gene: TRBV7-9
CDR3aa: CASSLGGNNYGYTF
CDR3nt: TGTGCCAGCAGCTTAGGGGGGAATAACTATGGCTACACCTTC

len: 15
j_gene: TRBJ2-2
abundance: -
d_gene: TRBD2
v_gene: TRBV12-3/TRBV12-4
CDR3aa: CASRTSGRPGGELFF
CDR3nt: TGTGCCAGCAGGACTAGCGGGAGGCCTGGCGGGGAGCTGTTTTTT

len: 13
j_gene: TRBJ1-1
abundance: few
d_gene: -
v_gene: TRBV6-1
CDR3aa: CASRTTGKAEAFF
CDR3nt: TGTGCCAGCCGGACTACAGGGAAGGCTGAAGCTTTCTTT

len: 12
j_gene: TRBJ2-7
abundance: -
d_gene: -
v_gene: TRBV29-1
CDR3aa: CSVARYGREQYF
CDR3nt: TGCAGCGTTGCGAGGTATGGCCGCGAGCAGTACTTC

len: 13
j_gene: TRBJ2-5
abundance: few
d_gene: -
v_gene: TRBV7-2
CDR3aa: CASSLEPAETQYF
CDR3nt: TGTGCCAGCAGCTTAGAACCCGCCGAGACCCAGTACTTC

len: 15
j_gene: TRBJ1-1
abundance: -
d_gene: -
v_gene: TRBV7-9
CDR3aa: CASRGGEGMNTESFF
CDR3nt: TGTGCCAGCAGGGGAGGGGAGGGGATGAACACTGAATCTTTCTTT

len: 14
j_gene: TRBJ1-1
abundance: -
d_gene: -
v_gene: TRBV10-3
CDR3aa: CAISESVPRGYAFF
CDR3nt: TGTGCCATCAGTGAGTCGGTCCCTCGTGGGTACGCTTTCTTT

len: 17
j_gene: TRBJ2-1
abundance: few
d_gene: -
v_gene: TRBV12-3/TRBV12-4
CDR3aa: CASSSSLIVPRGSEQFF
CDR3nt: TGTGCCAGCAGTTCATCTTTAATAGTTCCCCGAGGGAGTGAGCAGTTCTTC

len: 14
j_gene: TRBJ1-3
abundance: few
d_gene: -
v_gene: TRBV29-1
CDR3aa: CSVYVPVWGNTIYF
CDR3nt: -

len: 15
j_gene: TRBJ1-1
abundance: few
d_gene: TRBD1
v_gene: TRBV6-5
CDR3aa: CASSSPAGGKVEAFF
CDR3nt: TGTGCCAGCAGTTCTCCAGCAGGGGGCAAGGTTGAAGCTTTCTTT